Listed here are 21 T cell receptor beta chains from one sample, sequenced in a study of shared clonotypes between healthy human individuals. Here immunoSEQ multiplex PCR was the method, and the copy in TCRdb shows in-frame clones only, minus some. The sample consists of 1.5 million to 1.9 million clones, approximately 98% of them appearing once. Sequencing was done on a sample of naive CD4+ T cells sorted from blood. The sample's subset: CD45RA+ positively selected. These receptors came from a young man in good health.

The chain recombines TRBV6-4 with TRBJ2-7; 11 bases are a match to TRBD2. CDR3 size: 15 residues. CDR1 MRHNA and CDR2 SNTAGT come from the germline V gene. With 6 bases clipped from V and 2 bases from J, the junction kept 6 bases outside the gene matches. The CDR3 is CASREIAGGAYEQYF. In DNA form, the CDR3 reads TGTGCCAGCAGGGAGATAGCGGGAGGGGCCTACGAGCAGTACTTC.

The rearrangement joins TRBV27 to TRBJ1-2; TRBD1 agrees at 7 bases. Trimming removed 6 bases from V and 5 bases from J; junction bases left unmatched: 9. The CDR3 covers 14 residues. In germline, CDR1 is MNHEY, CDR2 SMNVEV (reference sequence). The CDR3 reads CASRATGSVYGYTF. For the CDR3, the DNA is TGTGCCAGCAGGGCGACAGGGTCAGTGTATGGCTACACCTTC.

The chain couples TRBV10-3 to TRBJ2-2, with 10 bases that match TRBD1. The J segment lost 4 bases and the V segment lost 11 bases, leaving 7 bases of the junction unmatched. Germline V gene sequence: CDR1 ENHRY, CDR2 SYGVKD. This CDR3 is built from 14 residues. CDR3 coding DNA: TGTGCCTCTAGAGGACAGGGGGGCACCGGGGAGCTGTTTTTT. Encoded protein: CASRGQGGTGELFF.

The rearrangement joins TRBV5-1 to TRBJ1-1, with D perhaps matching TRBD1 (6 bases). This CDR3 spans 15 amino acids. V gave up 4 bases and J gave up 3 bases, with 16 bases separating them. Germline lookup yields CDR1 SGHRS and CDR2 YFSETQ. The chain's CDR3 is CASSKTGRLHTEAFF. In DNA, the CDR3 is TGCGCCAGCAGCAAGACAGGCAGATTGCACACTGAAGCTTTCTTT.

V and J are TRBV10-1 and TRBJ2-3, with D possibly being TRBD2 (5 bases). The CDR3 extends over 17 amino acids. Trimming removed 3 bases at V and 3 bases at J, with 19 bases between. Germline V gives CDR1 WNHNN, CDR2 SYGVQD (reference sequence). CDR3 loop: CASSDRAKPRGTDTQYF. DNA of the CDR3: TGCGCCAGCAGTGATAGAGCCAAACCTCGAGGGACAGATACGCAGTATTTT.

In the case of this clone: Other DNA sequences in this sample translate to the same CDR3. V and J are TRBV7-3 and TRBJ2-3; a weak D match, TRBD2 (6 bases). The CDR3 has 14 amino acids. V lost 4 bases to trimming and J lost 0 bases, with 8 bases between them. Germline V gene sequence: CDR1 SGHTA, CDR2 FQGTGA. The CDR3 sequence is CASSSGTSTDTQYF. For the CDR3, the DNA is TGTGCCAGCAGCTCCGGGACTAGCACAGATACGCAGTATTTT. Using reference TRBV7-3 and TRBJ2-3 for the parts outside the CDR3, the full variable domain is GAGVSQTPSNKVTEKGKYVELRCDPISGHTALYWYRQSLGQGPEFLIYFQGTGAADDSGLPNDRFFAVRPEGSVSTLKIQRTERGDSAVYLCASSSGTSTDTQYFGPGTRLTVL.

The chain has TRBV5-1 and TRBJ2-1; 10 nucleotides line up with TRBD2. The CDR3 runs to 13 residues. Germline CDR1 is SGHRS and CDR2 is YFSETQ. V gave up 8 bases and J gave up 10 bases; unmatched junction bases: 9. The CDR3 sequence is CASYSLAGDEQFF. DNA for the CDR3: TGCGCCAGTTACAGCCTAGCGGGAGACGAGCAGTTCTTC.

A single count supports this clone. V and J are TRBV7-9 and TRBJ1-1; D unresolved. The CDR3 has 12 amino acids. Trimming took 4 bases from V and 10 from J, leaving 13 bases between them. CDR1 is SEHNR and CDR2 is FQNEAQ in the germline V gene (reference sequence). CDR3 amino acids: CASSSNGAGAFF. In DNA form, the CDR3 reads TGTGCCAGCAGCTCAAACGGAGCAGGAGCTTTCTTT.

The rearrangement uses TRBV6-1 and TRBJ1-5, with TRBD1 matching 7 bases. The CDR3 is 15 residues long. Germline CDR1 and CDR2: MNHNS and SASEGT. J lost 9 bases, V lost 6 bases, and 14 bases had no gene match. The CDR3 loop is CASSAWDSSFGPQHF. In DNA form, the CDR3 reads TGTGCCAGCAGCGCCTGGGACAGCTCCTTCGGGCCCCAGCATTTT.

The rearrangement joins TRBV7-9 to TRBJ2-2; a weak D match, TRBD1 (7 bases). The CDR3 is 15 residues long. In germline, CDR1 is SEHNR, CDR2 FQNEAQ (reference sequence). Trimming pared 6 bases from V and 4 bases from J, leaving 15 bases between. CDR3 loop: CASRPRGQTTGELFF. The CDR3 nucleotides are TGTGCCAGCAGACCGCGGGGACAGACCACCGGGGAGCTGTTTTTT.

The chain links TRBV19 to TRBJ2-2; 11 bases are shared with TRBD1. The junction had 7 bases not matched to a gene; V was cut back by 7 bases and J by 3 bases. Looked up from germline, CDR1 is LNHDA and CDR2 is SQIVND (reference sequence). This CDR3 has 16 residues. CDR3 DNA sequence: TGTGCCAGTATTCCCAGGGGACAGGGGGACACCGGGGAGCTGTTTTTT. The encoded protein is CASIPRGQGDTGELFF.

The chain carries TRBV28 and TRBJ1-1, with D possibly matching TRBD1 (6 bases). V dropped 5 bases and J dropped 5 bases, with 18 bases sitting between them. Germline CDR1 MDHEN, CDR2 SYDVKM. The length of the CDR3 is 15 residues. DNA of the CDR3: TGTGCCAGCAGTCTAGGGGGACGGGGGCCAACTGAAGCTTTCTTT. Amino acid sequence: CASSLGGRGPTEAFF. Complete variable domain (other parts from reference TRBV28 and TRBJ1-1): DVKVTQSSRYLVKRTGEKVFLECVQDMDHENMFWYRQDPGLGLRLIYFSYDVKMKEKGDIPEGYSVSREKKERFSLILESASTNQTSMYLCASSLGGRGPTEAFFGQGTRLTVV.

The chain couples TRBV5-1 to TRBJ2-7; D not certain. The germline V gene has CDR1 SGHRS and CDR2 YFSETQ. The CDR3 sequence is 15 residues long. V lost 0 bases, J lost 0 bases, and 10 bases lay in between. The CDR3 nucleotides read TGCGCCAGCAGCTTGGCACCCGGAGCCTCCTACGAGCAGTACTTC. This sequence encodes CASSLAPGASYEQYF. Drawing the rest from reference TRBV5-1 and TRBJ2-7, the complete variable domain is KAGVTQTPRYLIKTRGQQVTLSCSPISGHRSVSWYQQTPGQGLQFLFEYFSETQRNKGNFPGRFSGRQFSNSRSEMNVSTLELGDSALYLCASSLAPGASYEQYFGPGTRLTVT.

V usage is TRBV6-1 and J usage is TRBJ2-1; D call uncertain. The V gene's germline CDR1 is MNHNS and CDR2 SASEGT. The CDR3 runs to 15 residues. V was trimmed by 4 bases and J by 1 base, leaving 11 bases between them. The CDR3 DNA sequence: TGTGCCAGCAGTGGTACGTCGGCTTCCTACAATGAGCAGTTCTTC. It translates to CASSGTSASYNEQFF.

This rearrangement joins TRBV15 to TRBJ1-2; tentative D call: TRBD1 (5 bases). The germline gives CDR1 LNHNV, CDR2 YYDKDF (reference sequence). The CDR3 has 13 amino acids. V was pared by 2 bases and J by 8 bases, with 12 bases between. CDR3 sequence: CATSRSEWDGYTF. The CDR3 DNA is TGTGCCACCAGCAGATCCGAGTGGGACGGCTACACCTTC.

The chain couples TRBV5-8 to TRBJ2-2; TRBD1 is a possible D gene (6 bases). The CDR3 covers 15 residues. Germline V lookup: CDR1 SGHTS, CDR2 YDEGEE. With 2 bases removed from V and 4 bases from J, the gap between germline ends came to 12 bases. CDR3 in DNA: TGTGCCAGCAGCTTTACAGGGCTATCCACCGGGGAGCTGTTTTTT. Protein: CASSFTGLSTGELFF.

The count of this clone is one. This sequence joins TRBV9 and TRBJ2-3; 7 bases align to TRBD2. CDR3 length equals 17 residues. The V segment lost 5 bases and the J segment 4 bases; nucleotides outside the gene matches: 16. CDR1 and CDR2 from the germline V gene are SGDLS and YYNGEE. The CDR3 DNA reads as TGTGCCAGCAGGGGTGGGGGTCTGGCGGGAGTGTCAGATACGCAGTATTTT. This gives the protein CASRGGGLAGVSDTQYF.

This sequence joins TRBV28 and TRBJ2-7, with 8 bases fitting TRBD2. J lost 4 bases, V lost 5 bases, and 4 bases had no gene match. This CDR3 comprises 13 residues. CDR1 is MDHEN and CDR2 is SYDVKM in the germline V gene. The CDR3 here is CASSEAGVYEQYF. CDR3 bases: TGTGCCAGCAGTGAAGCGGGAGTGTACGAGCAGTACTTC.

V is TRBV5-6 and J is TRBJ2-1; 8 nucleotides match TRBD2. This CDR3 comprises 16 residues. The V and J ends lost 4 bases and 1 base, in that order; junction bases with no gene match: 7. Germline assignment: CDR1 SGHDT and CDR2 YYEEEE. This CDR3 is CASSHTGRASYNEQFF. The CDR3, as DNA: TGTGCCAGCAGCCACACCGGGAGGGCATCCTACAATGAGCAGTTCTTC.

The gene calls are TRBV5-1 and TRBJ2-1; D is unresolved. Germline assignment: CDR1 SGHRS and CDR2 YFSETQ. The CDR3 has 14 residues. V was shortened by 4 bases and J by 8 bases, with 16 bases between the two germline ends. CDR3 amino acids: CASSRLDARDEQFF. DNA for the CDR3: TGCGCCAGCAGCCGGCTAGACGCAAGGGATGAGCAGTTCTTC.

This clone was counted a single time. V is TRBV15 and J is TRBJ1-4; the D is unclear. The ends were cut back, 0 bases at V and 1 base at J, with 6 bases in the middle. From germline, CDR1 is LNHNV and CDR2 YYDKDF (reference sequence). The CDR3 spans 15 residues. CDR3 amino acids: CATSRDKLTNEKLFF. CDR3 coding DNA: TGTGCCACCAGCAGAGATAAACTAACTAATGAAAAACTGTTTTTT. Looking up the rest from reference TRBV15 and TRBJ1-4 gives the full variable domain: DAMVIQNPRYQVTQFGKPVTLSCSQTLNHNVMYWYQQKSSQAPKLLFHYYDKDFNNEADTPDNFQSRRPNTSFCFLDIRSPGLGDTAMYLCATSRDKLTNEKLFFGSGTQLSVL.